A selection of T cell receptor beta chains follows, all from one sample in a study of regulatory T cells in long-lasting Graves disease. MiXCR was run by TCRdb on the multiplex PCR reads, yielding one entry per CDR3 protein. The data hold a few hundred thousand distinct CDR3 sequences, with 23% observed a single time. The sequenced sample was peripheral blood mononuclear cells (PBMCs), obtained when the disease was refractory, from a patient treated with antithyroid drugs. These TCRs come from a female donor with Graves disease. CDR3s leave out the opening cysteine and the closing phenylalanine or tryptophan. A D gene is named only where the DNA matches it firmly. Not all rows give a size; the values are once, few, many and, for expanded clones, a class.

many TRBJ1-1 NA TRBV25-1 ASSPLSSAGKTEAF
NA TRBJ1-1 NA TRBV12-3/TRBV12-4 ASSPALGQMTEAF
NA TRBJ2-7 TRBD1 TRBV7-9 ASSSDQGAVGEQY
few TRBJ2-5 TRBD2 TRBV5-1 ASSPRLAGSGGETQY
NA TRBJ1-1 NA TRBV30 AWSVDSLNTGAF
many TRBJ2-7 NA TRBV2 ASSEFASTYEQY
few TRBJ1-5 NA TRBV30 AWARTANQPQH
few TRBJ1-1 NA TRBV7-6 ASSTGYRNTEAF
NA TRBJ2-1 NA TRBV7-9 ASSLGFREGRDEQF
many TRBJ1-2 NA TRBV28 ASSLVTDYGYT
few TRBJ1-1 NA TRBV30 AWSRGLPGTEAF
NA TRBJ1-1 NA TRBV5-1 ASSLDRIDTEAF
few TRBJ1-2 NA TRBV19 ASSIQAGSNYGYT
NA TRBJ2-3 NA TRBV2 ASSEDGYRAPDTQY
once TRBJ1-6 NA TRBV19 ASSISHRVDNSPLH
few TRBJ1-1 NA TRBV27 ASHFIAGSLNTEAF
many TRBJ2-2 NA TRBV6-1 ASGRANTGELF
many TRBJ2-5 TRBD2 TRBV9 ASSVGTSGGGETQY
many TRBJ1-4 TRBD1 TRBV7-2 ASSPSRGRSNEKLF
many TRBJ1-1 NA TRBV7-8 ASSFRRNIMNTEAF
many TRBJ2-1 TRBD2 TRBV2 ASSEHLAGAHEQF
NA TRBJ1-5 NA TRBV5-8 ASSYGQNVRNQPQH
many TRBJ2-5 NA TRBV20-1 SARGINRARETQY
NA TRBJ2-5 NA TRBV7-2 ASSSQTWETQY
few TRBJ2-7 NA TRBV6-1 ASSDINEQY
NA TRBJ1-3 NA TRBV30 ASRVSYSGNTIY
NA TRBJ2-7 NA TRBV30 AWIPSGYSYEQY
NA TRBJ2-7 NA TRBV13 ASSSGRGISTSYEQY
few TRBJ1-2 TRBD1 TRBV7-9 ASSIQGARDYGYT
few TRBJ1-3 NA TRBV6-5 ASSYGNAAIY
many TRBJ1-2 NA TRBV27 ASSLGVNYGYT
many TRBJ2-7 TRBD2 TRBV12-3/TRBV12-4 ASSPPPTSGRYSWYEQY
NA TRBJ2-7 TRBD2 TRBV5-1 ASRAASGPYEQY
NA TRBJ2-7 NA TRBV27 ASSFLGVFEQY
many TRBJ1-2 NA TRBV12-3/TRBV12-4 ASSLTGLNYGYT
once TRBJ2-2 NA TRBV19 ASTPPRGLTLKDTGELF
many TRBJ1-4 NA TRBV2 ASTYGQLSNEKLF
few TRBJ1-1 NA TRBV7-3 ASSLVVLGDEAF
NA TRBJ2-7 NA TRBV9 ASSVVPSSYEQY
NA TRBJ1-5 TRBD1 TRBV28 ASSLFAGGVVRNQPQH
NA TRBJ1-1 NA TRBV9 ASSEWANTEAF
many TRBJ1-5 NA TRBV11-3 ASSLGSLRSNQPQH
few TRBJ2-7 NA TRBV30 AWRAGSSYEQY
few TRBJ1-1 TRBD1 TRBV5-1 ASSSSDRGRATEAF
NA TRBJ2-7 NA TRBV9 ASSPTPGVPNYEQY